This is a list of T cell receptor beta chains from one sample in a study. A single record per CDR3 protein comes from TCRdb applying MiXCR to the 5' RACE reads. The data show more than 10,000 distinct CDR3 sequences, with roughly 50% seen just once and around 11% held by the top ten. The sample was tumor-infiltrating Tregs sorted from the breast tumor. The receptors stem from a female donor with breast cancer. Both conserved end residues are part of each CDR3. The order of the fields is J gene, V gene, D gene, clone size, CDR3 protein, CDR3 DNA. The D gene is left open where the match is weak. Only some rows state a clone size, as once, few, many or a class for expanded clones.

j_gene: TRBJ1-5
v_gene: TRBV20-1
d_gene: NA
abundance: NA
CDR3aa: CSASFQDNQPQHF
CDR3nt: TGCAGTGCTAGCTTCCAGGACAATCAGCCCCAGCATTTT

j_gene: TRBJ2-3
v_gene: TRBV20-1
d_gene: NA
abundance: medium-sized
CDR3aa: CSARDQSRPDTQYF
CDR3nt: TGCAGTGCTAGAGATCAATCTCGACCGGATACGCAGTATTTT

j_gene: TRBJ2-3
v_gene: TRBV20-1
d_gene: NA
abundance: NA
CDR3aa: CSARLSVPVSEAQYF
CDR3nt: TGCAGTGCTAGACTCAGCGTGCCGGTGAGCGAGGCGCAGTATTTT

j_gene: TRBJ2-3
v_gene: TRBV20-1
d_gene: NA
abundance: few
CDR3aa: CSAITDTQYF
CDR3nt: TGCAGTGCTATAACGGATACGCAGTATTTT

j_gene: TRBJ2-3
v_gene: TRBV12-3/TRBV12-4
d_gene: NA
abundance: NA
CDR3aa: CASSSGPRGSGADTQYF
CDR3nt: TGTGCCAGCAGTTCGGGGCCCAGAGGGAGTGGGGCAGATACGCAGTATTTT

j_gene: TRBJ2-3
v_gene: TRBV6-2/TRBV6-3
d_gene: TRBD2
abundance: NA
CDR3aa: CASSYGGRPDTQYF
CDR3nt: TGTGCCAGCAGTTATGGCGGGAGACCAGATACGCAGTATTTT

j_gene: TRBJ2-2
v_gene: TRBV15
d_gene: TRBD2
abundance: medium-sized
CDR3aa: CATRAGTRVTGELFF
CDR3nt: TGTGCCACCAGAGCCGGGACTAGGGTAACCGGGGAGCTGTTTTTT

j_gene: TRBJ2-5
v_gene: TRBV11-3
d_gene: NA
abundance: few
CDR3aa: CASSLGQQETQYF
CDR3nt: TGTGCCAGCAGCTTAGGACAGCAAGAGACCCAGTACTTC

j_gene: TRBJ1-5
v_gene: TRBV20-1
d_gene: NA
abundance: medium-sized
CDR3aa: CSAKTASNQPQHF
CDR3nt: TGCAGTGCTAAAACCGCTAGCAATCAGCCCCAGCATTTT

j_gene: TRBJ2-7
v_gene: TRBV20-1
d_gene: TRBD2
abundance: NA
CDR3aa: CSARAYPLAGRNEQYF
CDR3nt: TGCAGTGCTAGAGCATACCCACTAGCGGGACGGAACGAGCAGTACTTC

j_gene: TRBJ2-5
v_gene: TRBV7-2
d_gene: TRBD2
abundance: few
CDR3aa: CASSLSSLAGALETQYF
CDR3nt: TGTGCCAGCAGCTTGAGTTCGCTAGCGGGAGCGCTAGAGACCCAGTACTTC

j_gene: TRBJ1-1
v_gene: TRBV28
d_gene: NA
abundance: once
CDR3aa: CAVKGQKNTEAFF
CDR3nt: TGTGCCGTCAAGGGACAAAAGAACACTGAAGCTTTCTTT

j_gene: TRBJ2-3
v_gene: TRBV7-3
d_gene: NA
abundance: NA
CDR3aa: CASSSKWGDTQYF
CDR3nt: TGTGCCAGCAGCTCTAAATGGGGAGATACGCAGTATTTT

j_gene: TRBJ2-1
v_gene: TRBV6-6
d_gene: TRBD2
abundance: NA
CDR3aa: CASRLAEEQFF
CDR3nt: TGTGCCAGTCGACTAGCGGAAGAGCAGTTCTTC

j_gene: TRBJ2-1
v_gene: TRBV12-3/TRBV12-4
d_gene: NA
abundance: NA
CDR3aa: CASSRTGRTTNNEQFF
CDR3nt: TGTGCCAGCTCCCGTACCGGCCGGACTACAAACAATGAGCAGTTCTTC

j_gene: TRBJ2-2
v_gene: TRBV12-3/TRBV12-4
d_gene: NA
abundance: NA
CDR3aa: CASSFGRGELFF
CDR3nt: TGTGCCAGCAGTTTTGGTCGAGGGGAGCTGTTTTTT

j_gene: TRBJ2-7
v_gene: TRBV6-2/TRBV6-3
d_gene: NA
abundance: NA
CDR3aa: CASSGGYEQYF
CDR3nt: TGTGCCAGCAGTGGGGGCTACGAGCAGTACTTC

j_gene: TRBJ2-2
v_gene: TRBV12-3/TRBV12-4
d_gene: TRBD2
abundance: NA
CDR3aa: CASKQREASNTGELFF
CDR3nt: TGTGCCAGCAAGCAGCGGGAGGCCTCAAACACCGGGGAGCTGTTTTTT

j_gene: TRBJ1-1
v_gene: TRBV20-1
d_gene: TRBD1
abundance: few
CDR3aa: CSASFPQGENTEAFF
CDR3nt: TGCAGTGCTAGTTTCCCACAGGGGGAAAACACTGAAGCTTTCTTT

j_gene: TRBJ2-2
v_gene: TRBV2
d_gene: TRBD2
abundance: NA
CDR3aa: CASYRLAGGTGELFF
CDR3nt: TGTGCCAGCTACCGGCTAGCGGGAGGTACGGGGGAGCTGTTTTTT

j_gene: TRBJ2-3
v_gene: TRBV20-1
d_gene: TRBD1
abundance: NA
CDR3aa: CSARGQGTGTQYF
CDR3nt: TGCAGTGCGCGAGGACAGGGTACGGGTACGCAGTATTTT

j_gene: TRBJ2-7
v_gene: TRBV4-3
d_gene: NA
abundance: NA
CDR3aa: CASSQGTAGEQYF
CDR3nt: TGCGCCAGCAGCCAAGGGACAGCCGGCGAGCAGTACTTC

j_gene: TRBJ1-1
v_gene: TRBV6-5
d_gene: NA
abundance: few
CDR3aa: CASKGVGNTEAFF
CDR3nt: TGTGCCAGCAAGGGGGTAGGGAACACTGAAGCTTTCTTT

j_gene: TRBJ2-3
v_gene: TRBV4-2
d_gene: TRBD2
abundance: medium-sized
CDR3aa: CASSQELGGRGRISTDTQYF
CDR3nt: TGTGCCAGCAGCCAAGAATTGGGCGGGAGAGGAAGGATCTCCACAGATACGCAGTATTTT

j_gene: TRBJ1-1
v_gene: TRBV5-1
d_gene: TRBD1
abundance: few
CDR3aa: CASSSGQGNTEAFF
CDR3nt: TGCGCCAGCAGCTCCGGACAGGGGAACACTGAAGCTTTCTTT

j_gene: TRBJ2-4
v_gene: TRBV7-3
d_gene: TRBD1
abundance: NA
CDR3aa: CASSIDRGDIQYF
CDR3nt: TGTGCCAGCAGCATAGACAGGGGGGACATTCAGTACTTC

j_gene: TRBJ1-1
v_gene: TRBV6-2/TRBV6-3
d_gene: TRBD1
abundance: NA
CDR3aa: CASSYRGRRTEAFF
CDR3nt: TGTGCCAGCAGTTACAGGGGGCGCCGGACTGAAGCTTTCTTT

j_gene: TRBJ2-1
v_gene: TRBV6-5
d_gene: NA
abundance: NA
CDR3aa: CASSYVKNNKQFF
CDR3nt: TGTGCCAGCAGTTACGTTAAAAACAATAAGCAGTTCTTC

j_gene: TRBJ2-1
v_gene: TRBV7-3
d_gene: TRBD2
abundance: NA
CDR3aa: CASSLSGVGEQFF
CDR3nt: TGTGCCAGCAGCCTCAGCGGGGTAGGTGAGCAGTTCTTC

j_gene: TRBJ2-7
v_gene: TRBV7-2
d_gene: NA
abundance: NA
CDR3aa: CASTESGVTNEQYF
CDR3nt: TGTGCCAGCACCGAATCAGGGGTGACTAACGAGCAGTACTTC

j_gene: TRBJ1-2
v_gene: TRBV20-1
d_gene: NA
abundance: few
CDR3aa: CSARANYGYTF
CDR3nt: TGCAGTGCTAGAGCTAACTATGGCTACACCTTC

j_gene: TRBJ2-3
v_gene: TRBV9
d_gene: TRBD1
abundance: NA
CDR3aa: CASSLGQGDTQYF
CDR3nt: TGTGCCAGCAGCCTTGGACAGGGAGATACGCAGTATTTT

j_gene: TRBJ2-1
v_gene: TRBV7-3
d_gene: NA
abundance: NA
CDR3aa: CASSLDPSYNEQFF
CDR3nt: TGTGCCAGCAGCTTAGACCCCTCCTACAATGAGCAGTTCTTC

j_gene: TRBJ2-1
v_gene: TRBV11-2
d_gene: TRBD2
abundance: NA
CDR3aa: CASSPIAGTNEQFF
CDR3nt: TGTGCCAGCAGCCCAATAGCGGGGACCAATGAGCAGTTCTTC

j_gene: TRBJ2-6
v_gene: TRBV6-5
d_gene: NA
abundance: NA
CDR3aa: CASRPASGANVLTF
CDR3nt: TGTGCCAGCAGGCCAGCTTCTGGGGCCAACGTCCTGACTTTC

j_gene: TRBJ2-5
v_gene: TRBV6-5
d_gene: NA
abundance: NA
CDR3aa: CACRADSVQKTQYF
CDR3nt: TGTGCCTGTAGAGCCGATAGTGTACAAAAGACCCAGTACTTC

j_gene: TRBJ1-2
v_gene: TRBV14
d_gene: NA
abundance: NA
CDR3aa: CASSLLSAGTYGYTF
CDR3nt: TGTGCCAGCAGCCTTTTATCCGCAGGGACCTATGGCTACACCTTC